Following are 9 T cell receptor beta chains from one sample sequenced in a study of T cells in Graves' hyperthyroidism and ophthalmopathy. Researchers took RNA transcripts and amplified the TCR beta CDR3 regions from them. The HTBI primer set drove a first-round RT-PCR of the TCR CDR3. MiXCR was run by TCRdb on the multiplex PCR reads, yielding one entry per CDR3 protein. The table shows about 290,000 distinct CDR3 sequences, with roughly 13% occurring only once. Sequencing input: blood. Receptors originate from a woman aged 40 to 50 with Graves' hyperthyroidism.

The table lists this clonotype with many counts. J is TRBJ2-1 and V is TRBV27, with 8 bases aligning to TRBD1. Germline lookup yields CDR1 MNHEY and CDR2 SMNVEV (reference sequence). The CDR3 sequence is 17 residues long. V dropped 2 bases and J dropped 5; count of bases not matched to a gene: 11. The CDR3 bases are TGTGCCAGCAGTTTAACAGTAGGGACAGGTAGAAACAATGAGCAGTTCTTC. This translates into CASSLTVGTGRNNEQFF.

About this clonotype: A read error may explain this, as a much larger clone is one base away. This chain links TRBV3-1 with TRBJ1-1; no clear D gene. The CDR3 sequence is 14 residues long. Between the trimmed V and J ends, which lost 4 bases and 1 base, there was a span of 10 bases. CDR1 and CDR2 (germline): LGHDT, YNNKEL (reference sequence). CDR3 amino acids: CASSRDITNTEAFF. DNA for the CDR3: TGTGCCAGCAGCCGAGACATAACGAACACTGAAGCTTTCTTT.

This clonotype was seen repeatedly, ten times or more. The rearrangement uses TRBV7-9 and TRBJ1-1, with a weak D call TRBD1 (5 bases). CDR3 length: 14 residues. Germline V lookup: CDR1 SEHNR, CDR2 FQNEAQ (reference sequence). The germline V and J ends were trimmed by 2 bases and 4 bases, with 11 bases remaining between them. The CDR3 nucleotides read TGTGCCAGCAGCTTATTGGAGGGGATCACTGAAGCTTTCTTT. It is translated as CASSLLEGITEAFF.

CDR3 sequence (DNA): TGTGCCAGTAGTCGAGAGGGGCAAGAGACCCAGTACTTC. Translation gives CASSREGQETQYF. This chain links TRBV19 with TRBJ2-5; the D gene could be TRBD1 or TRBD2 (5 bases each). The length of the CDR3 is 13 residues. Trimming took 5 bases from V and 2 from J, leaving 9 bases between them. CDR1 LNHDA and CDR2 SQIVND come from the germline V gene (reference sequence). The complete variable domain, with remaining parts taken from reference TRBV19 and TRBJ2-5, reads DGGITQSPKYLFRKEGQNVTLSCEQNLNHDAMYWYRQDPGQGLRLIYYSQIVNDFQKGDIAEGYSVSREKKESFPLTVTSAQKNPTAFYLCASSREGQETQYFGPGTRLLVL.

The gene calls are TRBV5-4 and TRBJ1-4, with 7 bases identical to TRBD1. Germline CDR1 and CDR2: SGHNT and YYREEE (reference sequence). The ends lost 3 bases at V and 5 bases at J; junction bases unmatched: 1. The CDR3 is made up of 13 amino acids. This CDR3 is CASSSTGNEKLFF. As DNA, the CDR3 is TGTGCCAGCAGCTCGACAGGGAATGAAAAACTGTTTTTT.

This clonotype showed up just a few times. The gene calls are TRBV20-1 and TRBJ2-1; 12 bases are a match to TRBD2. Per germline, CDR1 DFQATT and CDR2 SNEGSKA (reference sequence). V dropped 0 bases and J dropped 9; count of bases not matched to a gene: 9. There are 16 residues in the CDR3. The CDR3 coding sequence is TGCAGTGCTAGAGATTCCGCTAGCGGGAGGGCGAGTGAGCAGTTCTTC. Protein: CSARDSASGRASEQFF.

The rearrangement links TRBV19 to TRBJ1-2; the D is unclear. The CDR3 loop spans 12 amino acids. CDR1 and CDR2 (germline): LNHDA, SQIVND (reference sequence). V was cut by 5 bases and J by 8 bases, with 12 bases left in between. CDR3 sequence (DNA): TGTGCCAGTAGTGGGAGTTTGGGAGGCTACACCTTC. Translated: CASSGSLGGYTF. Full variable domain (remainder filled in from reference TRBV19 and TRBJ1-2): DGGITQSPKYLFRKEGQNVTLSCEQNLNHDAMYWYRQDPGQGLRLIYYSQIVNDFQKGDIAEGYSVSREKKESFPLTVTSAQKNPTAFYLCASSGSLGGYTFGSGTRLTVV.

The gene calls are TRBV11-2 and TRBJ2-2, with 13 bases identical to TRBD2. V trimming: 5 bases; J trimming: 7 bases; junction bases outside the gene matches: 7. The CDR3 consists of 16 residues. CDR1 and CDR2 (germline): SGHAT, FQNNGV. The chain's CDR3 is CASSRGLAGAVGELFF. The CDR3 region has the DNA TGTGCCAGCAGCCGAGGACTAGCGGGAGCGGTCGGGGAGCTGTTTTTT.

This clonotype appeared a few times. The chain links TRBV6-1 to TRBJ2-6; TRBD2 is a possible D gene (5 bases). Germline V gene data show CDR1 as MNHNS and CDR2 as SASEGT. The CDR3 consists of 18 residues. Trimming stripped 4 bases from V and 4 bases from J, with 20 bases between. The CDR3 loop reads CASSGVFRGSSGANVLTF. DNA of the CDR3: TGTGCCAGCAGTGGAGTGTTTCGGGGTTCCTCAGGGGCCAACGTCCTGACTTTC.